This TCR beta chain was identified in a study of cytomegalovirus exposure and HLA in healthy donors. Turning to this clone: Its antigen is currently unknown.

Both 60 Vbeta primers and 13 Jbeta primers went into the PCR. Method: immunoSEQ multiplex PCR; TCRdb's copy keeps in-frame clones and lacks some. The repertoire has 140,000 to 150,000 clones, approximately 82% of them found once; the top ten carry more than 9.5%. Study findings and constraints: Immune exposure data for these donors was limited to CMV serostatus. The authors later found TCR association rates varying by HLA locus, with DRB1 most and HLA-C fewest.

Trimming took 4 bases from V and 4 from J, leaving 16 bases between them. The CDR3 runs 15 residues. Germline V gene sequence: CDR1 SGHTA, CDR2 FQGNSA. The sequenced material came from PBMCs. The chain employs TRBV7-2 and TRBJ1-2, with D perhaps TRBD1 (5 bases). The source is a woman between 55 and 75 years old in good health and CMV-seropositive. CDR3 sequence: CASSSIGRGLYGYTF. The CDR3 coding sequence is TGTGCCAGCAGCTCCATAGGGAGGGGACTCTATGGCTACACCTTC.